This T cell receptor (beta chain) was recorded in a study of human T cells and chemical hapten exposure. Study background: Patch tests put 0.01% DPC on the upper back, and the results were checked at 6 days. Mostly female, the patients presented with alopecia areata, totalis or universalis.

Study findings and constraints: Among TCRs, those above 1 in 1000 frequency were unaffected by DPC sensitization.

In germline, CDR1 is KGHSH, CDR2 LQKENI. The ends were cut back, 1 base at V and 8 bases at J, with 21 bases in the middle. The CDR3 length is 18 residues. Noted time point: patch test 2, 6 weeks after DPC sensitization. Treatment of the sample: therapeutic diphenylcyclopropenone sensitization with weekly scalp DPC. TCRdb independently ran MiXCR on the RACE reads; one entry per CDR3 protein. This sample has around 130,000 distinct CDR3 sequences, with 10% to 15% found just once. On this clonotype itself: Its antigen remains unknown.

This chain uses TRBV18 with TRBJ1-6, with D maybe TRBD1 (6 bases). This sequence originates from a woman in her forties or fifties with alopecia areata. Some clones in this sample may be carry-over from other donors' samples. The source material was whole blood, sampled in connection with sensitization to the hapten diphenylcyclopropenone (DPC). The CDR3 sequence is CASSPRPPTGARDSPLHF. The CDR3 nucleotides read TGTGCCAGCTCACCACGGCCCCCGACGGGGGCCAGGGATTCACCCCTCCACTTT.